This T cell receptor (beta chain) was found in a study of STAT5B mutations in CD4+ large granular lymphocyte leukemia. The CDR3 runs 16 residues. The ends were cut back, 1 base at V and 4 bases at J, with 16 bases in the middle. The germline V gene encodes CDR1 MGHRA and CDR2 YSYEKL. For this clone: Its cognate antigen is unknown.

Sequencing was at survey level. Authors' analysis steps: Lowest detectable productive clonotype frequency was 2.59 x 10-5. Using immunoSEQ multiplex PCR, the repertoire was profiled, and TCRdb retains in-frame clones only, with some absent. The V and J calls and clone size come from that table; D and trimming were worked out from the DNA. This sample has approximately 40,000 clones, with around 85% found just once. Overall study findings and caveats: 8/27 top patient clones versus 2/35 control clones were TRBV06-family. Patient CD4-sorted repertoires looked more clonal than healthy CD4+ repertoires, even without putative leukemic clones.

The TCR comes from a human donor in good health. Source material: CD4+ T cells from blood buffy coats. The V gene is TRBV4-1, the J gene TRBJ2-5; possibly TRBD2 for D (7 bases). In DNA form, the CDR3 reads TGCGCCAGCAGCCAAGGGGGGCTAGCGGAAAGAGAGACCCAGTACTTC. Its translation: CASSQGGLAERETQYF.